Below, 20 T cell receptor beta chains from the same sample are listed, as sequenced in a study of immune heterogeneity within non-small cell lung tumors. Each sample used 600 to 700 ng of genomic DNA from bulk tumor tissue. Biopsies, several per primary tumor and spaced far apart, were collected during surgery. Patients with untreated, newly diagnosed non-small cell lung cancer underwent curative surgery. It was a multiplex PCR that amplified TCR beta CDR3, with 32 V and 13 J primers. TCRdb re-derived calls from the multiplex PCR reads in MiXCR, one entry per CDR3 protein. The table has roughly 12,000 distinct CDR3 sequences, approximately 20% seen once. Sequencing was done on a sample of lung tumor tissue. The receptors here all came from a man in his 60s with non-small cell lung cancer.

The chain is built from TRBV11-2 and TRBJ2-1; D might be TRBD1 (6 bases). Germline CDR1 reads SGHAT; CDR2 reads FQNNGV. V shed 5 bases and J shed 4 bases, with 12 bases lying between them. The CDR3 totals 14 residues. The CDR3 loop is CASSRSTGYNEQFF. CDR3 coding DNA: TGTGCCAGCAGCCGGAGCACAGGGTACAATGAGCAGTTCTTC.

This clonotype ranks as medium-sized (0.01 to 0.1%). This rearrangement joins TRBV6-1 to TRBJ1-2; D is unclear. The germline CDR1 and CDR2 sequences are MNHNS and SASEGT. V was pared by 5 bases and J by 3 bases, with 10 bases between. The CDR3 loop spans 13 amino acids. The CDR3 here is CASSKRVDYGYTF. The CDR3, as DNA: TGTGCCAGCAGTAAGCGGGTTGACTATGGCTACACCTTC.

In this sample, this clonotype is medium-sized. DNA for the CDR3: TGTGCCAGTAAGGAGGGGAGCGAGCAGTACTTC. The encoded protein is CASKEGSEQYF. V and J are TRBV19 and TRBJ2-7; D is perhaps TRBD2 (6 bases). The V end was cut by 7 bases, the J end by 6 bases, with 10 bases between. The germline CDR1 and CDR2 sequences are LNHDA and SQIVND (reference sequence). The CDR3 extends over 11 amino acids.

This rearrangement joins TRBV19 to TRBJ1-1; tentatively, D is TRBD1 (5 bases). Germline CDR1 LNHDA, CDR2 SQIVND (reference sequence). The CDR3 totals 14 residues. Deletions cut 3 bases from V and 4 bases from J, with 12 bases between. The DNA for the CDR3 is TGTGCCAGTAGTATCCGGGGCTTTGTCACTGAAGCTTTCTTT. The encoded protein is CASSIRGFVTEAFF.

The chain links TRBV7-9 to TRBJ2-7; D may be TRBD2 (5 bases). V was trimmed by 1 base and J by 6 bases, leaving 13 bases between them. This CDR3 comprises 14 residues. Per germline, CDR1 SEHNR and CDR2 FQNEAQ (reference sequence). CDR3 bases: TGTGCCAGCAGCTTAGTCCCGGGAAGTGGCGAGCAGTACTTC. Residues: CASSLVPGSGEQYF.

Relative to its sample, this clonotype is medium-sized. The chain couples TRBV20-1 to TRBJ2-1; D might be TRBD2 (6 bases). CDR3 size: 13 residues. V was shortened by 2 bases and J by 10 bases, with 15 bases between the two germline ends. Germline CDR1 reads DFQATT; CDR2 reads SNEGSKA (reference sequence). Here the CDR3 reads CSARRETRGEQFF. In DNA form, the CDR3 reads TGCAGTGCTAGACGGGAGACACGAGGGGAGCAGTTCTTC.

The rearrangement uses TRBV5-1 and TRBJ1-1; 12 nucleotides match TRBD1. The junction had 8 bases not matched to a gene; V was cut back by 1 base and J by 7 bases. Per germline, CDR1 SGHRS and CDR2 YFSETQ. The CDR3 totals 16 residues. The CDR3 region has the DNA TGCGCCAGCAGCTTGAGATCGGGACAGGGGGCGGGTGAAGCTTTCTTT. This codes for CASSLRSGQGAGEAFF.

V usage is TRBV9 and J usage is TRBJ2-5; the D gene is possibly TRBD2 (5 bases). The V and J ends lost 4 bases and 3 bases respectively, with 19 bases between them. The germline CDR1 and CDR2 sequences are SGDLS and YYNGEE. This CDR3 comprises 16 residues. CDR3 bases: TGTGCCAGCAGCAGAGGACTGCGAACGTCGGAAGAGACCCAGTACTTC. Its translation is CASSRGLRTSEETQYF.

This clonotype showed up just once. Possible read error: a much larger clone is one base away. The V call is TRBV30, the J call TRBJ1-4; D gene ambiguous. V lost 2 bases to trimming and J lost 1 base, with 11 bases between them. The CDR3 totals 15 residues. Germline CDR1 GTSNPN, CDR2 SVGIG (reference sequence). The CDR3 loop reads CAWSLPRQTNEKLFF. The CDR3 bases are TGTGCCTGGAGTCTCCCTCGGCAAACTAATGAAAAACTGTTTTTT. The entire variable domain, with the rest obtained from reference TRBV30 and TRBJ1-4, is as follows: SQTIHQWPATLVQPVGSPLSLECTVEGTSNPNLYWYRQAAGRGLQLLFYSVGIGQISSEVPQNLSASRPQDRQFILSSKKLLLSDSGFYLCAWSLPRQTNEKLFFGSGTQLSVL.

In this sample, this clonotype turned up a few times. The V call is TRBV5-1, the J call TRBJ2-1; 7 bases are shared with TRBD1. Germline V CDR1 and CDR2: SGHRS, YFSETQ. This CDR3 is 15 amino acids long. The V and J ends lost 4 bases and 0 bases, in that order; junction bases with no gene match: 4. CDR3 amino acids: CASSPGQNSYNEQFF. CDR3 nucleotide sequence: TGCGCCAGCAGCCCGGGACAGAACTCCTACAATGAGCAGTTCTTC. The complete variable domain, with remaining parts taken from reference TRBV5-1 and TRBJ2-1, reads KAGVTQTPRYLIKTRGQQVTLSCSPISGHRSVSWYQQTPGQGLQFLFEYFSETQRNKGNFPGRFSGRQFSNSRSEMNVSTLELGDSALYLCASSPGQNSYNEQFFGPGTRLTVL.

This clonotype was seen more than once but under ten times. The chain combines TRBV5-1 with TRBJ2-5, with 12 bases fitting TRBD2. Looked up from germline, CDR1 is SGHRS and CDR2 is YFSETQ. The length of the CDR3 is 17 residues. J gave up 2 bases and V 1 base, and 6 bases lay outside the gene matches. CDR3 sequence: CASSLRTSGILQETQYF. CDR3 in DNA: TGCGCCAGCAGCTTGCGGACTAGCGGGATCCTACAAGAGACCCAGTACTTC.

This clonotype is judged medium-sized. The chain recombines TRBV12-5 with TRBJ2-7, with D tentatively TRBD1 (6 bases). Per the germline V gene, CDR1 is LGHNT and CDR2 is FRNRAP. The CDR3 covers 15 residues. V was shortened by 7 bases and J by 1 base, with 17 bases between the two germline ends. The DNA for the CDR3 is TGTGCTAGTGTACAGGGAATGGGTGGGTCCTACGAGCAGTACTTC. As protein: CASVQGMGGSYEQYF.

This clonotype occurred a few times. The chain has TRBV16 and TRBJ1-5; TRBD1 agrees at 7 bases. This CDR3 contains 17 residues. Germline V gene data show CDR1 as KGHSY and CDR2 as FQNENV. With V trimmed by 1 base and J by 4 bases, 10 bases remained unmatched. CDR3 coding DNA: TGTGCCAGCAGCCAATGGACCGGGACAGAAACGAATCAGCCCCAGCATTTT. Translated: CASSQWTGTETNQPQHF.

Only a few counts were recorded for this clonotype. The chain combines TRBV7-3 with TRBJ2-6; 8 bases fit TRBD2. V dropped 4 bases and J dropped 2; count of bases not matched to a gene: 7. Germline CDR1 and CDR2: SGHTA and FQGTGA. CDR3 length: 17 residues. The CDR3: CASSSTGGGPGANVLTF. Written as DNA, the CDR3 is TGTGCCAGCAGCTCCACGGGGGGGGGCCCTGGGGCCAACGTCCTGACTTTC.

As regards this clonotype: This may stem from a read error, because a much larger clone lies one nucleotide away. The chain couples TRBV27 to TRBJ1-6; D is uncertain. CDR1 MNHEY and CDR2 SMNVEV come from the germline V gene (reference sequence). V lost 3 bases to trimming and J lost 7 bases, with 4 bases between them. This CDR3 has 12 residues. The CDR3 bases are TGTGCCAGCAGTTTTGTGAATTCACCCCTCCACTTT. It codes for CASSFVNSPLHF.

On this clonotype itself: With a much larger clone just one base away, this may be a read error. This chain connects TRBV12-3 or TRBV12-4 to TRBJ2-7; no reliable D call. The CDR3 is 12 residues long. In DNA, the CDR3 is TGTGCCAACAGTTTAGGTCCCCAGCAGCAGTACTTC. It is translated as CANSLGPQQQYF.

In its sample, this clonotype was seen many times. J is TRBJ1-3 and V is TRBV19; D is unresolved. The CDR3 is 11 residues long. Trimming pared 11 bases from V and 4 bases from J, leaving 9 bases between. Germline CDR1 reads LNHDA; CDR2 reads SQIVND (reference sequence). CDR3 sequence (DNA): TGTGCCGGCCGGAACGGAAACACCATATATTTT. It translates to CAGRNGNTIYF. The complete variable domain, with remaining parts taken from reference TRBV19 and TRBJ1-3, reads DGGITQSPKYLFRKEGQNVTLSCEQNLNHDAMYWYRQDPGQGLRLIYYSQIVNDFQKGDIAEGYSVSREKKESFPLTVTSAQKNPTAFYLCAGRNGNTIYFGEGSWLTVV.

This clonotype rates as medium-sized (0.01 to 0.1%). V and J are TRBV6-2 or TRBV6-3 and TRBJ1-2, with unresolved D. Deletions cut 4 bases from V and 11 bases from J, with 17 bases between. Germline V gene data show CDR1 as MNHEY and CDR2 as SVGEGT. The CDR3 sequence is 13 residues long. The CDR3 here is CASSFSQRGIYTF. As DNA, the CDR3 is TGTGCCAGCAGTTTCTCCCAACGGGGAATTTACACCTTC.

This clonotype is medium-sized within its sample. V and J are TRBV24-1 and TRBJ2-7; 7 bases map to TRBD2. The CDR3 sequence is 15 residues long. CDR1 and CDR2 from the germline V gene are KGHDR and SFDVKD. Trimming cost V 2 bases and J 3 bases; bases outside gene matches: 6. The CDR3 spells CATSDSGGSIYEQYF. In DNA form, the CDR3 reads TGTGCCACCAGTGATTCAGGCGGGAGCATCTACGAGCAGTACTTC.

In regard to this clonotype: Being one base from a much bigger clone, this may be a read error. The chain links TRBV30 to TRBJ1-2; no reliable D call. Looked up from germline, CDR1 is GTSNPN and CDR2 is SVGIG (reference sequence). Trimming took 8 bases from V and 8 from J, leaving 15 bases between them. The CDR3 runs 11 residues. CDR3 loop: CARTGSWGYTF. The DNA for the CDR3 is TGTGCCCGGACGGGGTCTTGGGGCTACACCTTC.